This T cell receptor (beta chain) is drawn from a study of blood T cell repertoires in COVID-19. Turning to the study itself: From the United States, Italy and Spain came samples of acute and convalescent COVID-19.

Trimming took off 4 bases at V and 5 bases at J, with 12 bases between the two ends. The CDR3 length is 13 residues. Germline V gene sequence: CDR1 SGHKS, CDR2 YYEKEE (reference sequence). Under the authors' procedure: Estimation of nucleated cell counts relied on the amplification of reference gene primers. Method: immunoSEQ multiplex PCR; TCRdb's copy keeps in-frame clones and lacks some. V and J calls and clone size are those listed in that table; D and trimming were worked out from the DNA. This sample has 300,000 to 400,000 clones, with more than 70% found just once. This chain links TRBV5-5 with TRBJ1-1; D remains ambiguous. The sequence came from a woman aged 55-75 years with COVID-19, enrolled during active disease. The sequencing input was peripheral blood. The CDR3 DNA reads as TGTGCCAGCAGCGCCGGTGCGGGAACTGAAGCTTTCTTT. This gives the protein CASSAGAGTEAFF.